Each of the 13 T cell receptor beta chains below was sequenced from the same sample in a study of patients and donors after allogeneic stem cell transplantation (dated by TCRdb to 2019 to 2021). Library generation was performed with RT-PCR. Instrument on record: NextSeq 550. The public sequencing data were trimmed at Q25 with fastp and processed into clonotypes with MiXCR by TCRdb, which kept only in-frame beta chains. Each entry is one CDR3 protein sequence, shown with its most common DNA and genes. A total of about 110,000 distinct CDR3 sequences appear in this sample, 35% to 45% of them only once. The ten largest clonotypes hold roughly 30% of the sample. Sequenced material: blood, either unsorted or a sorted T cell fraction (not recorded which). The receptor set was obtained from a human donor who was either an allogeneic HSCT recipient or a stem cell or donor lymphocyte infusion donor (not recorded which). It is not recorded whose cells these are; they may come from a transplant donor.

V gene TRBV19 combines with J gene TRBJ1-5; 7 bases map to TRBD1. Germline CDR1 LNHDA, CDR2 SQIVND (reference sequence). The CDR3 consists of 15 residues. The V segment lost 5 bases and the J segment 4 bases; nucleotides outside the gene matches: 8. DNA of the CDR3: TGTGCCAGTAGTCGAAAACTGACAGGGAATCAGCCCCAGCATTTT. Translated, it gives CASSRKLTGNQPQHF.

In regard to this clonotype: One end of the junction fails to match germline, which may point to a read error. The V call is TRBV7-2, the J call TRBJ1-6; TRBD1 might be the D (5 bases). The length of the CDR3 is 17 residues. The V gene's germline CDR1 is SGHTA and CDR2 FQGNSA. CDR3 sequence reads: CPSSLSGARTYNSPLHF. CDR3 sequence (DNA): TGTCCCAGCAGCTTAAGCGGGGCGAGGACCTATAATTCACCCCTCCACTTT.

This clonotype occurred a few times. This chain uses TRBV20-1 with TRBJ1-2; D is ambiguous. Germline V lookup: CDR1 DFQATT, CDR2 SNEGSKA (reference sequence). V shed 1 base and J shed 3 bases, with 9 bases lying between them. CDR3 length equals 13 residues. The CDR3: CSARVRTDYGYTF. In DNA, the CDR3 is TGCAGTGCTAGAGTAAGGACCGACTATGGCTACACCTTC.

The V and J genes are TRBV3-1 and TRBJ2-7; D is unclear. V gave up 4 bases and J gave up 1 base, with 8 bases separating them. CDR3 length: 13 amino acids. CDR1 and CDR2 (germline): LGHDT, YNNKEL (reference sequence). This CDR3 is CASSPSQSYEQYF. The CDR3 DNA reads TGTGCCAGCAGCCCCTCCCAATCCTACGAGCAGTACTTC.

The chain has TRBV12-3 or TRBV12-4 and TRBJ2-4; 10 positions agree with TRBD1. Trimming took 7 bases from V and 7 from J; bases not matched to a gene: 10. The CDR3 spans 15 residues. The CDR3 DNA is TGTGCCAGCACTCTTTTCGGGACAGGGGTCAACATTCAGTACTTC. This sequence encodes CASTLFGTGVNIQYF.

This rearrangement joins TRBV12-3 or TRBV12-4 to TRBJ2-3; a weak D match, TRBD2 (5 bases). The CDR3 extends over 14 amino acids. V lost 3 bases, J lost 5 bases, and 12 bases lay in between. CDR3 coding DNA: TGTGCCAGCAGTTTCCGTGGAGGCCAAGATACGCAGTATTTT. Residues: CASSFRGGQDTQYF.

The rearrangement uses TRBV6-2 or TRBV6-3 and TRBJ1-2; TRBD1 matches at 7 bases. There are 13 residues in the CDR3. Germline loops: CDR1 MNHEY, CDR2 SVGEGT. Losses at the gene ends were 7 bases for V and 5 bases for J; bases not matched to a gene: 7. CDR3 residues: CASTKQGKYGYTF. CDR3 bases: TGTGCCAGCACGAAACAGGGGAAGTATGGCTACACCTTC.

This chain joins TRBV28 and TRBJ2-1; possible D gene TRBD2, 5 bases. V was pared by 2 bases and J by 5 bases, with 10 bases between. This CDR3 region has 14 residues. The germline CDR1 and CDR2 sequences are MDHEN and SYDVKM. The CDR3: CASSLRGSDNEQFF. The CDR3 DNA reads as TGTGCCAGCAGTTTACGGGGAAGCGACAATGAGCAGTTCTTC.

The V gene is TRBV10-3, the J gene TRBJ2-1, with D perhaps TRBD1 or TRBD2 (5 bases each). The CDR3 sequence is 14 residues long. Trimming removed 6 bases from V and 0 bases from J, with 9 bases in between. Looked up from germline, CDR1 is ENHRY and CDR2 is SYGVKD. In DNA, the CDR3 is TGTGCCATCAGGAGGGACCCCTCCTACAATGAGCAGTTCTTC. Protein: CAIRRDPSYNEQFF.

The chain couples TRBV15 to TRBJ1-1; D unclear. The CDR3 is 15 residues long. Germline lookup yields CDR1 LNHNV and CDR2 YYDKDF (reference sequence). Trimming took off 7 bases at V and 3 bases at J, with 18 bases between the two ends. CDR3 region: CATTPGEGWYTEAFF. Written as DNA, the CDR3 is TGTGCCACCACCCCTGGGGAGGGCTGGTACACTGAAGCTTTCTTT.

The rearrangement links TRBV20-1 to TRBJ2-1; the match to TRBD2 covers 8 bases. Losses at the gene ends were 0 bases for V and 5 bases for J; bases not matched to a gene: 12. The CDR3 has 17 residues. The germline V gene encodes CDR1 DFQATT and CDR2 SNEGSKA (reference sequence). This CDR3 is CSARDPGTSGPHNEQFF. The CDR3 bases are TGCAGTGCTAGAGACCCCGGAACTAGCGGTCCACACAATGAGCAGTTCTTC.

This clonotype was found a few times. The chain's CDR3 is CASNDRGSSEAFF. CDR3 bases: TGTGCCAGCAACGACAGGGGCTCCTCTGAAGCTTTCTTT. V usage is TRBV28 and J usage is TRBJ1-1; 8 bases agree with TRBD1. With 7 bases clipped from V and 6 bases from J, the junction kept 7 bases outside the gene matches. There are 13 residues in the CDR3. The germline CDR1 and CDR2 sequences are MDHEN and SYDVKM.

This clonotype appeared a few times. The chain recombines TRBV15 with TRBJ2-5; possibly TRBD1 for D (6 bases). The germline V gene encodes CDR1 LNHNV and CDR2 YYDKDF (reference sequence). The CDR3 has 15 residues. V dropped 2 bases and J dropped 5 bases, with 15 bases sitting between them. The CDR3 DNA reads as TGTGCCACCAGCAGACGTTACAGGGATACGGAGACCCAGTACTTC. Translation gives CATSRRYRDTETQYF.